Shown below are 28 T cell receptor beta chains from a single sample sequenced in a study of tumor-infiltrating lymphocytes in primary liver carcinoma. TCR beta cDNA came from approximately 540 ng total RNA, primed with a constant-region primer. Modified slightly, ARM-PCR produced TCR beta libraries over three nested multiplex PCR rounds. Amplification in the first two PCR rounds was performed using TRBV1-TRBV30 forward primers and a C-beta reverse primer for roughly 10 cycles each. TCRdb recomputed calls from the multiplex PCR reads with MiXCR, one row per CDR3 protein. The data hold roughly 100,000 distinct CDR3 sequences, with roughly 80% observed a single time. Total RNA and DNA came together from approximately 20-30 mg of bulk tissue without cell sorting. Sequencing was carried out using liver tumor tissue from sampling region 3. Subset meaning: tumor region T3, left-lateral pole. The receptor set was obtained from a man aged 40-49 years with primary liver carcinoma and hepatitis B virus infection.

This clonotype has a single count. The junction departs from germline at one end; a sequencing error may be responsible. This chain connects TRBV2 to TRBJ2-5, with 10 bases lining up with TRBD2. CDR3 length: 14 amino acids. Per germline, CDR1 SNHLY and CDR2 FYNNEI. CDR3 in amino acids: CASSGPAGGETQHF. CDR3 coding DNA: TGTGCCAGCAGTGGTCCAGCGGGAGGGGAGACCCAGCACTTC.

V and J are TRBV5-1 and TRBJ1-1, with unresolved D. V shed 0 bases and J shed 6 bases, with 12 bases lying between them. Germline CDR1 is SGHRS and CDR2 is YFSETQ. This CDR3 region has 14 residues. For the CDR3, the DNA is TGCGCCAGCAGCTTGGACGCCATGAGCCCTGAAGCTTTCTTT. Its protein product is CASSLDAMSPEAFF.

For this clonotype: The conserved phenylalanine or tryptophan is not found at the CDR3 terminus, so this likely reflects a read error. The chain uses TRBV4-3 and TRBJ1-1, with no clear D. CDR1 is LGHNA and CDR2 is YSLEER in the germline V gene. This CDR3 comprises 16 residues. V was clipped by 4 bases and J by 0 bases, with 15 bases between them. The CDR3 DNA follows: TGCGCCAGCAGCCCTGTGGGCGGTGGAATGAACACTGAAGCTTTCTAT. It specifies CASSPVGGGMNTEAFY.

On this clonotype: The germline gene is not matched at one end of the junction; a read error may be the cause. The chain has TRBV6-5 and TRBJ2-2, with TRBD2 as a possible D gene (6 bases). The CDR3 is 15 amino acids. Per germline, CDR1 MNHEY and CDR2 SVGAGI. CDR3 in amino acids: CASSVTGVSGGELSF. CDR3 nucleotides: TGTGCCAGCAGCGTAACGGGAGTCTCTGGCGGGGAACTGTCTTTT.

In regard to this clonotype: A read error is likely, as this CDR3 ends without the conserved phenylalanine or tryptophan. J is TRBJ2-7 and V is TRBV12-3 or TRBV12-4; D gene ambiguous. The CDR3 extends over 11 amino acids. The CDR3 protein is CASSSTYEQYL. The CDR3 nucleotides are TGTGCCAGTAGTTCCACCTACGAGCAGTACTTA.

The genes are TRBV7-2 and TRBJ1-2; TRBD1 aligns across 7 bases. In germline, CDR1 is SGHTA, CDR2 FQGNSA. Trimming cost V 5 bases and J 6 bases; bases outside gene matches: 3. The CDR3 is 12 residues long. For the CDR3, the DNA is TGTGCCAGCAGCCCGGACAGGAATGGCTACACCTTC. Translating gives CASSPDRNGYTF.

Here the CDR3 DNA reads TGTGCCAGCAGTCCAGGGGAGAATACCGGGGAGCTGTTTTTT. Translation: CASSPGENTGELFF. This chain uses TRBV5-4 with TRBJ2-2, with TRBD1 as a possible D gene (6 bases). The germline V gene has CDR1 SGHNT and CDR2 YYREEE (reference sequence). Trimming cost V 5 bases and J 5 bases, with 13 bases left between them. This CDR3 comprises 14 residues.

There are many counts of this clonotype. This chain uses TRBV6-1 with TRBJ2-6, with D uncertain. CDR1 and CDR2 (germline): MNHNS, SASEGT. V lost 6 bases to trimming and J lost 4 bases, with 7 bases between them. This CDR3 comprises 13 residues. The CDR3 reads CASRTTGANVLTF. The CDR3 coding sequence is TGTGCCAGCAGGACAACCGGGGCCAACGTCCTGACTTTC.

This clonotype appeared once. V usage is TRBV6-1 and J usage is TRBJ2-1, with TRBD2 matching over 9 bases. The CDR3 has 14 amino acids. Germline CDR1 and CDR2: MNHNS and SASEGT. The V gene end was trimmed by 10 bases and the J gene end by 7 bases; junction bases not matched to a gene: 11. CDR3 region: CANIIAGVLNEQFF. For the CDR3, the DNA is TGTGCCAACATCATAGCGGGAGTACTTAATGAGCAGTTCTTC.

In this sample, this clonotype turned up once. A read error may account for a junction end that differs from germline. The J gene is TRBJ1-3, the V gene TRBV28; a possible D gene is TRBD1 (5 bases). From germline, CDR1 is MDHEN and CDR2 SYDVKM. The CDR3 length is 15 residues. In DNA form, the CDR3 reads TGTGTCAGCAGTTTCTATCAGGGCTCTGGAAACGCCATATATTTT. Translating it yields CVSSFYQGSGNAIYF.

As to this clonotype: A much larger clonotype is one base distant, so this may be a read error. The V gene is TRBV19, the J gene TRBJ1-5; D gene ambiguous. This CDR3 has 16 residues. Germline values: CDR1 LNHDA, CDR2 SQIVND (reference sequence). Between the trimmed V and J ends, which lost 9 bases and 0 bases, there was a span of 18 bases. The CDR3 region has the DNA TGTGCCAGAACCACCTCGGACTTCCATAGCAATCAGCCCCAGCATTTT. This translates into CARTTSDFHSNQPQHF.

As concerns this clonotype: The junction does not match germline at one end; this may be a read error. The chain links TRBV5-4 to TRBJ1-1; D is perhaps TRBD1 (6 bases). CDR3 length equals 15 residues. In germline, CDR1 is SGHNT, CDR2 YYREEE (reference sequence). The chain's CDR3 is CVSSLAGGSITEASF. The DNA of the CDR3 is TGTGTCAGCAGCTTGGCCGGGGGCAGTATCACTGAAGCTTCCTTT.

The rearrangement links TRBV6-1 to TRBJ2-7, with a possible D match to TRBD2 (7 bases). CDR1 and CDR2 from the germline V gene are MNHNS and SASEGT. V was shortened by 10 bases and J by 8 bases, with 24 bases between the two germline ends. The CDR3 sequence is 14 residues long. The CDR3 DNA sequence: TGTGCCATGGATAAAGACTCGGGGGGCAACAAGCAGTACTTC. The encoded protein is CAMDKDSGGNKQYF.

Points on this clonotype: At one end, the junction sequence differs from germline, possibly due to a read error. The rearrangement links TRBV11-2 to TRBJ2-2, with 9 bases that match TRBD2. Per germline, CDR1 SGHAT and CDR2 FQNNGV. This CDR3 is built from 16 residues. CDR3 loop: CASSSVTSGGTGELFF. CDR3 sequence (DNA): TGTGCCAGCAGCTCAGTGACTAGCGGAGGCACCGGGGAGTTGTTTTTT.

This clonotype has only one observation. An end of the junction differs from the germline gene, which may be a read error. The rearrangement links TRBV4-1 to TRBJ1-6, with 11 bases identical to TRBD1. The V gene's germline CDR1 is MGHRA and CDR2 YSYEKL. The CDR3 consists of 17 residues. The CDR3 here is CASSQDRGQSMNSPFHF. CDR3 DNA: TGCGCCAGCAGCCAGGACAGGGGGCAGTCTATGAATTCACCCTTCCACTTT.

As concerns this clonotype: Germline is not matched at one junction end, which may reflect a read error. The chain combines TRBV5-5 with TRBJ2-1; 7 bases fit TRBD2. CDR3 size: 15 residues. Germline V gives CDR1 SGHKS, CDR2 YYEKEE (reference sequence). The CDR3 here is CDSSPSSGIYNVQFF. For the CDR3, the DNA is TGTGACAGCAGCCCATCGAGCGGGATCTACAACGTGCAGTTCTTC.

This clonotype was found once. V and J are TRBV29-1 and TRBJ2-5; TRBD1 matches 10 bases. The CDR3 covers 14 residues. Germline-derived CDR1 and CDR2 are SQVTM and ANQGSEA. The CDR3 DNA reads TGCAGTCTTGCTTCCGGGACAGGGGAAGAGACCCAGTACTTC. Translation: CSLASGTGEETQYF.

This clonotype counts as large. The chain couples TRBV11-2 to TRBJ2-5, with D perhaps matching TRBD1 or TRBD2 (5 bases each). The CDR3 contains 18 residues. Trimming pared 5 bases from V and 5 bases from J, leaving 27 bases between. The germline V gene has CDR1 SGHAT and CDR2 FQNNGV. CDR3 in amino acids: CASSPSSIQGTGRETQYF. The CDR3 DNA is TGTGCCAGCAGCCCTAGCTCAATCCAGGGTACTGGGCGGGAGACCCAGTACTTC.

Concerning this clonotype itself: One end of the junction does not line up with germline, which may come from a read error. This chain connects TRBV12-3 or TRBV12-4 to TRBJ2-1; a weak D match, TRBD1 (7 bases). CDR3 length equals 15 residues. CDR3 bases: TGTGCCAACAGTTTATATAGGAGGGGGCACAATGAGCAGTTCTTC. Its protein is CANSLYRRGHNEQFF.

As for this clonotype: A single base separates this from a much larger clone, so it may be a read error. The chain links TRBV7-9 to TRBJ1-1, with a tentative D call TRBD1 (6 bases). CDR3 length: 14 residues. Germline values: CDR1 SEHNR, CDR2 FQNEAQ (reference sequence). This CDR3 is CTSSPPGANTEAFF. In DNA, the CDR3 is TGTACCAGCAGCCCTCCAGGGGCGAACACTGAAGCTTTCTTT.

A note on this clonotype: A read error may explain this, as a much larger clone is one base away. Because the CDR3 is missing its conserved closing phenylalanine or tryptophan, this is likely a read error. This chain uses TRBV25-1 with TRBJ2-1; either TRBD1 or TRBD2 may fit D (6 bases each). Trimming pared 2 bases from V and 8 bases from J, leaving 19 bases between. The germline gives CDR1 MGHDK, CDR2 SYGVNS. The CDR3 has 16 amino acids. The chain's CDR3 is CASSEGDTVWGDEQFS. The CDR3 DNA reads TGTGCCAGCAGTGAAGGGGACACCGTTTGGGGGGATGAGCAGTTCTCC.

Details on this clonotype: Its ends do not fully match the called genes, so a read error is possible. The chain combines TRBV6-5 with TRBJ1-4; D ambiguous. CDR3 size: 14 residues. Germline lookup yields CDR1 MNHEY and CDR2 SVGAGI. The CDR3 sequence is CASSRGRTNEKLLF. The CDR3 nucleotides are TGTGCCAGCAGCCGTGGTAGGACTAATGAAAAACTGTTATTT.

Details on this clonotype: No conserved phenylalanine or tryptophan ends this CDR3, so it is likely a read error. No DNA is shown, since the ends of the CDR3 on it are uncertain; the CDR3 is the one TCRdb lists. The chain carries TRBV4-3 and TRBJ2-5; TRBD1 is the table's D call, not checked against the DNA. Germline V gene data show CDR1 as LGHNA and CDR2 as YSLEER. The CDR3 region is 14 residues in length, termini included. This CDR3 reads CASGQNWGGETRYL.

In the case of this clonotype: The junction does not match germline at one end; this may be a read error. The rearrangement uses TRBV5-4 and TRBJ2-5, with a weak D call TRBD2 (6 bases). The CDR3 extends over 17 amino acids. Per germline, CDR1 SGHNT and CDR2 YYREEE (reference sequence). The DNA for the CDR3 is TGTGCCGGCAGTCCCACTAGCAGGAAAACTAAAGGGAGACCCCAGTACTTC. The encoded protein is CAGSPTSRKTKGRPQYF.

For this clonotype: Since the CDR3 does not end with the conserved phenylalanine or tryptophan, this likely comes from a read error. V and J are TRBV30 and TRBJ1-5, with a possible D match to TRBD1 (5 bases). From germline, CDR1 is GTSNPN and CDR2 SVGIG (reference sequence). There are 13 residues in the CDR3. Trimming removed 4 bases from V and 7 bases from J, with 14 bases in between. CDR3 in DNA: TGTGCCTGGAATGGGTCGGGGGGGCAGCCCCAGCATTGT. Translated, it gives CAWNGSGGQPQHC.

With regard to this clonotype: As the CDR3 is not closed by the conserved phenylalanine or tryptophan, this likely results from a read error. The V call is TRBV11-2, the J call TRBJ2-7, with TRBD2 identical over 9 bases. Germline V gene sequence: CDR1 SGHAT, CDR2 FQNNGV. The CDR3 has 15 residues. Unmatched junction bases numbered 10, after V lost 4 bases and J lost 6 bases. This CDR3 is CASSSLAGAGLEQYS. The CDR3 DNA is TGTGCCAGCAGCTCGTTAGCGGGAGCGGGCCTCGAGCAGTACTCC.

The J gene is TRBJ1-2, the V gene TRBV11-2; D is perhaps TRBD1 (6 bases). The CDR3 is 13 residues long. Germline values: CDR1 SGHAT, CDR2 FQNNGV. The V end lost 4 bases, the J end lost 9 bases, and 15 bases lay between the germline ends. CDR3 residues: CASSSNSGECYTF. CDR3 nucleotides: TGTGCCAGCAGCTCTAACTCAGGGGAATGCTACACCTTC.

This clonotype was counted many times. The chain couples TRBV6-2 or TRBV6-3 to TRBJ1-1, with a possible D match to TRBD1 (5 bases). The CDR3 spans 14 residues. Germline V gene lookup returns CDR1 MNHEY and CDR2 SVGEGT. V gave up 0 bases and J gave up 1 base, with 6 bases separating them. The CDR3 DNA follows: TGTGCCAGCAGTTACTCTAGGGGGAACACTGAAGCTTTCTTT. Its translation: CASSYSRGNTEAFF.